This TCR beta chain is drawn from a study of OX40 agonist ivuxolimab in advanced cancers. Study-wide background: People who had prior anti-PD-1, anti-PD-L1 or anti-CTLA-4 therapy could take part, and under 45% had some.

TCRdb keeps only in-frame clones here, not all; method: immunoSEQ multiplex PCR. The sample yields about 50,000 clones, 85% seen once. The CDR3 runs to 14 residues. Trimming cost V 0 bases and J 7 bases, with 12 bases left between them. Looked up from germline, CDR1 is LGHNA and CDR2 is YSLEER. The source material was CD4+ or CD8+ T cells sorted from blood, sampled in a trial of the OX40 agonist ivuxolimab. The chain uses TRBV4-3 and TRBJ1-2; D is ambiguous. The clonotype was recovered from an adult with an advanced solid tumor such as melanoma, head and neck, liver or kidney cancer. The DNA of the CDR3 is TGCGCCAGCAGCCAAGATTCCGGGTTGGGTGGCTACACCTTC. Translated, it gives CASSQDSGLGGYTF.